Included here is one TCR beta chain sequence, with context. As yet, its antigen is unknown. This sample was included in a study of cytomegalovirus exposure and HLA in healthy donors. Study-wide findings and caveats: Per a prior analysis, the majority of TCR beta V segments were productive roughly 87% or roughly 30% of the time. Beyond CMV serostatus, there was no information to go on about immune exposure.

The PCR contained 60 Vbeta and 13 Jbeta primers. Original handling: A follow-up analysis tallied tens of millions of unique TCR beta chains, roughly 11 million shared. Repertoires were generated with immunoSEQ multiplex PCR, while TCRdb's copy carries only in-frame clones and drops some. The V and J calls and clone size are taken from that table; D and trimming were inferred from the DNA. The data hold about 130,000 clones, with around two thirds observed a single time. The CDR3 has 16 amino acids. Germline V gene data show CDR1 as SGHNT and CDR2 as YYREEE (reference sequence). Unmatched junction bases numbered 14, after V lost 4 bases and J lost 7 bases.

This rearrangement joins TRBV5-4 to TRBJ2-1; 7 nucleotides agree with TRBD1. Specimen: PBMCs. This receptor was obtained from a man aged 18 to 30 in good health and CMV-seropositive. The CDR3 DNA reads as TGTGCCAGCAGCCCCCCTGTAGGGGGCTTATTTAATGAGCAGTTCTTC. Residues: CASSPPVGGLFNEQFF. The full variable domain, with the rest looked up from reference TRBV5-4 and TRBJ2-1, is ETGVTQSPTHLIKTRGQQVTLRCSSQSGHNTVSWYQQALGQGPQFIFQYYREEENGRGNFPPRFSGLQFPNYSSELNVNALELDDSALYLCASSPPVGGLFNEQFFGPGTRLTVL.